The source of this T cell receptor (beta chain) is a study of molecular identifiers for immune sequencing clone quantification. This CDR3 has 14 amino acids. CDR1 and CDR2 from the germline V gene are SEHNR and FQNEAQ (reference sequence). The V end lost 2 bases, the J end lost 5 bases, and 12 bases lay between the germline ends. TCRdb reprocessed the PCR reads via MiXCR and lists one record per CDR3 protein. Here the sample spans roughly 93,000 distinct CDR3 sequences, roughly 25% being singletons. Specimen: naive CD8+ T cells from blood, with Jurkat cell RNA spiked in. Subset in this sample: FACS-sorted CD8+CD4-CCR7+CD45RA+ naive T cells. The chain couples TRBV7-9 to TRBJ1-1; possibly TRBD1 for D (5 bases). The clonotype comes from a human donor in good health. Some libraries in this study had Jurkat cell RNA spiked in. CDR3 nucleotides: TGTGCCAGCAGCTTAATCGGGGCTGGTACTGAAGCTTTCTTT. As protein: CASSLIGAGTEAFF.